One and the same sample provided the 10 T cell receptor beta chains below, sequenced in a study of OX40 agonist ivuxolimab in advanced cancers. The table came from immunoSEQ multiplex PCR; TCRdb's copy has only in-frame clones and leaves some out. Among about 79,000 clones listed, approximately 91% were seen once. The input for sequencing was CD4+ or CD8+ T cells sorted from blood, taken in a trial of the OX40 agonist ivuxolimab. The receptors originated from an adult with an advanced solid tumor such as melanoma, head and neck, liver or kidney cancer.

The chain employs TRBV9 and TRBJ2-5; 9 nucleotides align to TRBD1. The length of the CDR3 is 15 residues. Germline CDR1 SGDLS, CDR2 YYNGEE. J lost 4 bases, V lost 3 bases, and 7 bases had no gene match. The CDR3 DNA reads TGTGCCAGCAGCGGCGGACAGGGGCCGGGAGAGACCCAGTACTTC. Translated: CASSGGQGPGETQYF.

V is TRBV30 and J is TRBJ1-1, with D unclear. CDR3 length: 11 amino acids. Trimming left V 8 bases short and J 6 bases short, with 13 bases between. Germline V gene lookup returns CDR1 GTSNPN and CDR2 SVGIG (reference sequence). The CDR3 here is CATREYAEAFF. CDR3 nucleotide sequence: TGTGCCACCAGAGAGTACGCTGAAGCTTTCTTT.

The count of this clone is one. The chain combines TRBV19 with TRBJ2-5; 7 nucleotides align to TRBD1. V shed 4 bases and J 4 bases; nucleotides not matched to a gene: 6. The CDR3 has 14 residues. From germline, CDR1 is LNHDA and CDR2 SQIVND (reference sequence). CDR3 coding DNA: TGTGCCAGTAGTACGACAGGGTTCGGAGAGACCCAGTACTTC. Amino acids: CASSTTGFGETQYF.

This chain links TRBV19 with TRBJ2-3, with a tentative D call TRBD2 (6 bases). The V gene's germline CDR1 is LNHDA and CDR2 SQIVND (reference sequence). Trimming pared 1 base from V and 1 base from J, leaving 6 bases between. There are 14 residues in the CDR3. CDR3 nucleotides: TGTGCCAGTAGTATAGCGGGAGGCACAGATACGCAGTATTTT. It translates to CASSIAGGTDTQYF. Supplemented by reference TRBV19 and TRBJ2-3, the full variable domain reads DGGITQSPKYLFRKEGQNVTLSCEQNLNHDAMYWYRQDPGQGLRLIYYSQIVNDFQKGDIAEGYSVSREKKESFPLTVTSAQKNPTAFYLCASSIAGGTDTQYFGPGTRLTVL.

J is TRBJ1-1 and V is TRBV6-5, with 7 bases matching TRBD1. This CDR3 region has 14 residues. Germline V gives CDR1 MNHEY, CDR2 SVGAGI. Trimming took 5 bases from V and 4 from J; bases not matched to a gene: 7. The DNA for the CDR3 is TGTGCCAGCAGTAGGAACAGGGGATCCACTGAAGCTTTCTTT. Translating gives CASSRNRGSTEAFF.

The V and J genes are TRBV5-4 and TRBJ2-5, with TRBD2 identical over 7 bases. Germline V gives CDR1 SGHNT, CDR2 YYREEE (reference sequence). V lost 4 bases and J lost 2; bases outside the gene matches: 5. This CDR3 is built from 14 residues. CDR3 sequence (DNA): TGTGCCAGCAGCGCGGGGGTGACTCAAGAGACCCAGTACTTC. Its translation is CASSAGVTQETQYF.

This clone came up once. The rearrangement joins TRBV25-1 to TRBJ1-1; possible D gene TRBD1, 6 bases. This CDR3 comprises 13 residues. Germline loops: CDR1 MGHDK, CDR2 SYGVNS. Trimming shortened V by 7 bases and J by 4 bases, and 13 bases separated the two germline ends. CDR3 in amino acids: CASKAGEGTEAFF. The CDR3 DNA reads TGTGCCAGCAAGGCAGGGGAAGGCACTGAAGCTTTCTTT.

The genes are TRBV5-1 and TRBJ2-1; a possible D gene is TRBD2 (5 bases). This CDR3 has 11 amino acids. V was shortened by 1 base and J by 10 bases, with 6 bases between the two germline ends. Germline CDR1 reads SGHRS; CDR2 reads YFSETQ. The CDR3 DNA follows: TGCGCCAGCAGCTTGAAGCGGGAGCAGTTCTTC. Its protein product is CASSLKREQFF.

The rearrangement links TRBV7-8 to TRBJ2-2, with D possibly being TRBD1 (6 bases). The CDR3 is 15 residues long. Deletions cut 6 bases from V and 6 bases from J, with 17 bases between. The germline CDR1 and CDR2 sequences are SGHVS and FQNEAQ. Written as DNA, the CDR3 is TGTGCCAGCAGGACCTACAGGGAAAAGGCCGGGGAGCTGTTTTTT. This codes for CASRTYREKAGELFF.

The V call is TRBV7-9, the J call TRBJ2-7; D remains unclear. The CDR3 totals 11 residues. Germline V lookup: CDR1 SEHNR, CDR2 FQNEAQ (reference sequence). V lost 5 bases and J lost 3, with 5 bases in between. The CDR3 DNA follows: TGTGCCAGCAGCCAACACTACGAGCAGTACTTC. Protein: CASSQHYEQYF.